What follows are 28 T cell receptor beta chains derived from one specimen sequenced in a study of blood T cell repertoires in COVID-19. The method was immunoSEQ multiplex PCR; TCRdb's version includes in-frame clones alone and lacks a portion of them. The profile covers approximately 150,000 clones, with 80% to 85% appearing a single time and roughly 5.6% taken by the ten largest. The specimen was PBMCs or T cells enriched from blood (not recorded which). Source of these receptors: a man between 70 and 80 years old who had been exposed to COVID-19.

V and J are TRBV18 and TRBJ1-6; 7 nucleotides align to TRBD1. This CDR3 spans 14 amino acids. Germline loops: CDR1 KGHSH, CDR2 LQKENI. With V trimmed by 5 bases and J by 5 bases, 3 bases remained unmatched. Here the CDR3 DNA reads TGTGCCAGCTCAAGGGACAGTAATAATTCACCCCTCCACTTT. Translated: CASSRDSNNSPLHF.

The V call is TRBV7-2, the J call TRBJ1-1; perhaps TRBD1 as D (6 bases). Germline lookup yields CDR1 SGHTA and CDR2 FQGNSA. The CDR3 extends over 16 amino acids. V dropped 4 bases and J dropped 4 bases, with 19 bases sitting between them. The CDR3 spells CASSSAGAPATTEAFF. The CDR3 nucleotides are TGTGCCAGCAGCTCCGCAGGGGCCCCTGCGACCACTGAAGCTTTCTTT.

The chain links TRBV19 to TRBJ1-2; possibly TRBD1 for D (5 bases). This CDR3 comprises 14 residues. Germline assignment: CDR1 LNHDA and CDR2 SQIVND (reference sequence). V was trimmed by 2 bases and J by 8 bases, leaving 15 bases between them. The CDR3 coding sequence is TGTGCCAGTAGTATAAAAGGGGCGACCGGAGGCTACACCTTC. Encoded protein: CASSIKGATGGYTF.

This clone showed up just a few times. CDR3 amino acids: CASSKARGHEAFF. In DNA, the CDR3 is TGTGCCAGCAGCAAAGCGAGAGGTCATGAAGCTTTCTTT. The chain combines TRBV21-1 with TRBJ1-1. TRBV21-1 is given as a pseudogene. The CDR3 has 13 residues.

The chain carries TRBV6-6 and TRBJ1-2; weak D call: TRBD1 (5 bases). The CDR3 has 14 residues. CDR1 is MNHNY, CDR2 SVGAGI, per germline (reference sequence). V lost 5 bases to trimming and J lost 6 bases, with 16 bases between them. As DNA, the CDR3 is TGTGCCAGCAGTCCCGGGGGACGGACCAATGGCTACACCTTC. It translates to CASSPGGRTNGYTF.

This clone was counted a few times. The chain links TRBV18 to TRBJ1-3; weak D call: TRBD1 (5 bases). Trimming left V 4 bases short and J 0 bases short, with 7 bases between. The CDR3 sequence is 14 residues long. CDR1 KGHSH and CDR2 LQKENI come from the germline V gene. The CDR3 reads CASSLDNSGNTIYF. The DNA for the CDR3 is TGTGCCAGCTCACTGGACAACTCTGGAAACACCATATATTTT.

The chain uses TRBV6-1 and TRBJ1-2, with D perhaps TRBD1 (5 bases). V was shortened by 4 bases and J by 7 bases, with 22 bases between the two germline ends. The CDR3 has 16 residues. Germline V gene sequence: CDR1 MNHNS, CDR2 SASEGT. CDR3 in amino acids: CASSASPRGGIGGYTF. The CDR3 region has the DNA TGTGCCAGCAGTGCCTCCCCAAGGGGCGGGATAGGTGGCTACACCTTC.

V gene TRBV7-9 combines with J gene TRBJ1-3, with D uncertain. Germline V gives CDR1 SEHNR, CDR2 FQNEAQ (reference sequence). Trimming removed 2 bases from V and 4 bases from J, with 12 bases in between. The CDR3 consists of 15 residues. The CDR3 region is CASSLTETSGNTIYF. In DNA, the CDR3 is TGTGCCAGCAGCTTAACAGAGACGAGCGGAAACACCATATATTTT.

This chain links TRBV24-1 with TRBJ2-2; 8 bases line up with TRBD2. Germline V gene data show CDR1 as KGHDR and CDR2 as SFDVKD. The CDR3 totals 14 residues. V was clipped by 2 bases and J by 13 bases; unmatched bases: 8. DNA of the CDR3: TGTGCCACCAGTGATTCTGGACTAGCAATGCGGCTGTTTTTT. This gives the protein CATSDSGLAMRLFF.

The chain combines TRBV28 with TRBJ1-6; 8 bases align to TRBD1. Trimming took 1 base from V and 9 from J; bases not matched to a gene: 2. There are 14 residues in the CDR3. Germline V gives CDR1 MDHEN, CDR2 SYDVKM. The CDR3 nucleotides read TGTGCCAGCAGTTTATCAGGGGGCGCTTCACCCCTCCACTTT. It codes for CASSLSGGASPLHF. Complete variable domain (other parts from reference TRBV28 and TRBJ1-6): DVKVTQSSRYLVKRTGEKVFLECVQDMDHENMFWYRQDPGLGLRLIYFSYDVKMKEKGDIPEGYSVSREKKERFSLILESASTNQTSMYLCASSLSGGASPLHFGNGTRLTVT.

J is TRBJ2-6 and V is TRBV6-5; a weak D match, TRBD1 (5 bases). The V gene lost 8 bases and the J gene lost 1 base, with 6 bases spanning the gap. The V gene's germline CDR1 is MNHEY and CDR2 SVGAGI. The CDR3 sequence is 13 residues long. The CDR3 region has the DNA TGTGCCAGCGCAGGGTCTGGGGCCAACGTCCTGACTTTC. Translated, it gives CASAGSGANVLTF.

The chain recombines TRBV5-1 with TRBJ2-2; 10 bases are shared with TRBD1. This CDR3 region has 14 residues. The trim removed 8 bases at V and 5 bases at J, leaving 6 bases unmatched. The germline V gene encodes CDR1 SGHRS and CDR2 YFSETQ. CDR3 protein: CASSGDRGTGELFF. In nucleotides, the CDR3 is TGCGCCAGTAGCGGGGACAGGGGTACCGGGGAGCTGTTTTTT.

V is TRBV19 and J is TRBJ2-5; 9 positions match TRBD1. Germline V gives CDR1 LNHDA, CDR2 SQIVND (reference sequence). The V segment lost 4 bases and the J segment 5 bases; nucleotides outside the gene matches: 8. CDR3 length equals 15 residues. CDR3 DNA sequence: TGTGCCAGTAGTACCCGGGACAGGGCCCCCGAGACCCAGTACTTC. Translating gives CASSTRDRAPETQYF.

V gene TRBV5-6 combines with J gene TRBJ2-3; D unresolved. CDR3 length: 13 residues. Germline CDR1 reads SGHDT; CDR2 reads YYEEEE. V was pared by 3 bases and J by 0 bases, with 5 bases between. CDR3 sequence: CASSWQSTDTQYF. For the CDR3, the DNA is TGTGCCAGCAGCTGGCAGAGCACAGATACGCAGTATTTT.

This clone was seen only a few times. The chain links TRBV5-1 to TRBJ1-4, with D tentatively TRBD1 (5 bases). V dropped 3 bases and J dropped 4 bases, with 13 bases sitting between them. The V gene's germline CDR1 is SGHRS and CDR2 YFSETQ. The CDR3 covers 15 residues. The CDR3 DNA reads TGCGCCAGCAGCTCCCGACAGCCGGGTAATGAAAAACTGTTTTTT. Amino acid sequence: CASSSRQPGNEKLFF.

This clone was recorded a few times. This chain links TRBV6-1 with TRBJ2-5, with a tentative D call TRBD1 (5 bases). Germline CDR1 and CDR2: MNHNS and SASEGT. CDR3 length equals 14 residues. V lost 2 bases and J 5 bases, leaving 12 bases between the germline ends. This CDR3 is CASSEQGVGETQYF. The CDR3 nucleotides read TGTGCCAGCAGTGAACAGGGTGTTGGGGAGACCCAGTACTTC.

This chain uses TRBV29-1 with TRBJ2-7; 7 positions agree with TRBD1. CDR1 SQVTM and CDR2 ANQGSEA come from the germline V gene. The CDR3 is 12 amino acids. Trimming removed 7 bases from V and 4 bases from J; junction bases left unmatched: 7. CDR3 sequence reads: CSARQGRYEQYF. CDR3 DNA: TGCAGCGCTAGACAGGGTCGATACGAGCAGTACTTC.

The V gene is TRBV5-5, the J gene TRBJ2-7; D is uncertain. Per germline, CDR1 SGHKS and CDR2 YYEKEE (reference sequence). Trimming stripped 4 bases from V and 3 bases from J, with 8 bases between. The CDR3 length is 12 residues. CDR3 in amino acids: CASSLDRYEQYF. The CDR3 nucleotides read TGTGCCAGCAGCCTAGACCGCTACGAGCAGTACTTC.

CDR3 sequence (DNA): TGTGCCAGCAGCTTAGTCAGCGGGGGGGCGGGAGAGACCCAGTACTTC. Translated: CASSLVSGGAGETQYF. The chain joins TRBV11-2 to TRBJ2-5; 10 nucleotides align to TRBD2. V lost 1 base to trimming and J lost 4 bases; unmatched junction nucleotides: 6. The CDR3 is 16 amino acids. Germline CDR1 and CDR2: SGHAT and FQNNGV.

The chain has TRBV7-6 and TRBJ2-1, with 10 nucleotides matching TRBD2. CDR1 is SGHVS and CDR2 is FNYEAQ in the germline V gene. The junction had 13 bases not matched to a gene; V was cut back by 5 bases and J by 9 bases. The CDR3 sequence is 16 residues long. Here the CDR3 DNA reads TGTGCCAGCAGCCAAGAAAGCGGGGGGGGCCTTCGTGAGCAGTTCTTC. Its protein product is CASSQESGGGLREQFF.

As DNA, the CDR3 is TGTGCCAGCAGTTTCCCCGACAGGGGGCCTGGCACTGAAGCTTTCTTT. As protein: CASSFPDRGPGTEAFF. This chain links TRBV28 with TRBJ1-1; 10 bases match TRBD1. V lost 3 bases to trimming and J lost 4 bases; unmatched junction nucleotides: 8. Germline lookup yields CDR1 MDHEN and CDR2 SYDVKM. This CDR3 is built from 16 residues.

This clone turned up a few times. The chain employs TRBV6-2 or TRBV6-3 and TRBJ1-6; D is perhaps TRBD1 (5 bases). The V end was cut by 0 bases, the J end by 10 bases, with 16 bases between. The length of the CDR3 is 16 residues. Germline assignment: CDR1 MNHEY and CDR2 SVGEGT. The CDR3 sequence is CASSYSITKGESPLHF. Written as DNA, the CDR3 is TGTGCCAGCAGTTACTCGATAACAAAAGGGGAATCACCCCTCCACTTT.

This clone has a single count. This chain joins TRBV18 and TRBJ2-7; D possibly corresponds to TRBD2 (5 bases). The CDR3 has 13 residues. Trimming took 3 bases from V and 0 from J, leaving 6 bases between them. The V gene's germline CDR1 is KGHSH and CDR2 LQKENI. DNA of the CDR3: TGTGCCAGCTCACCGGGGAGCTCCTACGAGCAGTACTTC. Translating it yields CASSPGSSYEQYF.

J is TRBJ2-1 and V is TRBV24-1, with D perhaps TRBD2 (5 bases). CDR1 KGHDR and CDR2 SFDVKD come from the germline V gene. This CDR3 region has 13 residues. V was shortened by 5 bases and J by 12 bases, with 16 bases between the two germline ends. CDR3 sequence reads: CATSVIGRRGQFF. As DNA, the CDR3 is TGTGCCACCAGTGTTATAGGACGACGGGGGCAGTTCTTC.

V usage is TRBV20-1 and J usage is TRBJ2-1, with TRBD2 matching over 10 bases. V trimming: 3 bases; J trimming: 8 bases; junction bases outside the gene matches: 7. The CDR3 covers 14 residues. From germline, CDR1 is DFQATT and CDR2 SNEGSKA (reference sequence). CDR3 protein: CSASAQRGGYEQFF. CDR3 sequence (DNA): TGCAGTGCTAGTGCCCAGCGGGGGGGCTATGAGCAGTTCTTC.

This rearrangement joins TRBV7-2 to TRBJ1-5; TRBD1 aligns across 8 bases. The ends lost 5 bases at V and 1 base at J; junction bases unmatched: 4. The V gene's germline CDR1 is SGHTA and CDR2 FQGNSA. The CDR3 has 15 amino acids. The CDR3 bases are TGTGCCAGCAGCAACGACAGGGGAAGCAATCAGCCCCAGCATTTT. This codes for CASSNDRGSNQPQHF.

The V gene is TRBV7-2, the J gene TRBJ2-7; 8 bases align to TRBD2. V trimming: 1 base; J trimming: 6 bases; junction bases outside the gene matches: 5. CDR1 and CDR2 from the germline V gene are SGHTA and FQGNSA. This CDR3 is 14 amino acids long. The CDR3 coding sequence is TGTGCCAGCAGCTTAGGTGGCGGGAGGCGCGAGCAGTACTTC. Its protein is CASSLGGGRREQYF.

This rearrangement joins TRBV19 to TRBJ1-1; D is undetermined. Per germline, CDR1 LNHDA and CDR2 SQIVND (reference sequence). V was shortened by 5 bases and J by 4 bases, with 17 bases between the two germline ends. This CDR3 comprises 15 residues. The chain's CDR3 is CASSPGRAGSTEAFF. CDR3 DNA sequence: TGTGCCAGTAGTCCCGGCCGGGCGGGTAGCACTGAAGCTTTCTTT.